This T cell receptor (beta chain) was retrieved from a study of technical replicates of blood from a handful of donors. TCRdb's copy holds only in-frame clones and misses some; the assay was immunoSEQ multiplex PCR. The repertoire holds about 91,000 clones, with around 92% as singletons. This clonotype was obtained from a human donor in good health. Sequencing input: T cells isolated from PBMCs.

The CDR3 sequence is CASSLGTGAEAFF. The CDR3 DNA sequence: TGTGCCAGCAGCCTTGGGACAGGAGCTGAAGCTTTCTTT. The chain is built from TRBV7-9 and TRBJ1-1, with 8 bases matching TRBD1. With 5 bases clipped from V and 6 bases from J, the junction kept 5 bases outside the gene matches. The CDR3 has 13 residues. From germline, CDR1 is SEHNR and CDR2 FQNEAQ (reference sequence).